The subject of this entry is one T cell receptor beta chain. The antigen remains unidentified. V shed 6 bases, J shed 8 bases, and the junction held 4 bases outside the gene matches. The V gene's germline CDR1 is SGDLS and CDR2 YYNGEE. CDR3 size: 12 residues. Repertoires were generated with immunoSEQ multiplex PCR, while TCRdb's copy carries only in-frame clones and drops some. This table has about 100,000 clones, 87% appearing once. The data originate from a study of T cell responses to AZD1222 COVID-19 vaccine. At the level of the study: Second doses were pooled across both intervals (about 4 or about 12 weeks).

Overall study findings and caveats: Among those given AZD1222, only 5 to 7 were seropositive at baseline. Targeting of unmutated variant regions was reportedly seen in nearly half of spike-specific TCRs. There were mostly white British donors and more females than males, and clonal diversity was possibly underestimated.

The sequence was obtained from an adult in good health. This rearrangement joins TRBV9 to TRBJ1-2; 10 positions agree with TRBD1. The specimen was peripheral blood, collected on day 0 of AZD1222 vaccination. The CDR3 sequence is CASKRTGGGYTF. In nucleotides, the CDR3 is TGTGCCAGCAAAAGGACAGGGGGAGGCTACACCTTC.